The clone carrying this T cell receptor beta chain was counted a few times. The antigen is undetermined. The sequencing template was cDNA reverse transcribed from extracted RNA. TCRdb's copy holds only in-frame clones and misses some; the assay was immunoSEQ multiplex PCR. This sample has about 250,000 clones, with 60% found just once. The data originate from a study of CD8+ T cells in alopecia areata. Overall study context: Treated individuals took tofacitinib by mouth, 5 to 10 mg twice daily.

Germline V gene data show CDR1 as SGHRS and CDR2 as YFSETQ. This CDR3 is 13 amino acids long. V was trimmed by 4 bases and J by 0 bases, leaving 6 bases between them. Study outcomes and limitations: Many expanded lesional clones persisted in scalp and blood during tofacitinib. Scalp samples also yield sequences of resident alphabeta T cells from normal skin.

Treatment specified: oral pan-JAK inhibitor, 5-10 mg twice daily. Punch biopsies of lesional scalp, plus peripheral blood, were taken from alopecia areata patients. The TCR sequence derives from a human donor with alopecia areata. The rearrangement links TRBV5-1 to TRBJ2-3, with D unclear. Sequences were derived from CD4+ T cells sorted from blood, sampled around week 54, from a patient treated with tofacitinib. CDR3 region: CASSTSSTDTQYF. The DNA of the CDR3 is TGCGCCAGCAGCACCTCTAGCACAGATACGCAGTATTTT.